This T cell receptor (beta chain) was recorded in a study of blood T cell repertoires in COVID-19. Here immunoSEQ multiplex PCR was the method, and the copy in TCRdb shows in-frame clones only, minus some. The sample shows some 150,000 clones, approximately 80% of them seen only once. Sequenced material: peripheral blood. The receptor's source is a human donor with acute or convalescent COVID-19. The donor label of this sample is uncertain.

CDR3 residues: CASSQERGVENIQYF. The CDR3 DNA reads TGCGCCAGCAGCCAGGAGCGGGGCGTAGAAAACATTCAGTACTTC. V gene TRBV4-1 combines with J gene TRBJ2-4; TRBD2 aligns across 7 bases. The CDR3 covers 15 residues. Trimming at V came to 3 bases and at J to 5 bases, leaving 7 bases not matched to a gene. The V gene's germline CDR1 is MGHRA and CDR2 YSYEKL.